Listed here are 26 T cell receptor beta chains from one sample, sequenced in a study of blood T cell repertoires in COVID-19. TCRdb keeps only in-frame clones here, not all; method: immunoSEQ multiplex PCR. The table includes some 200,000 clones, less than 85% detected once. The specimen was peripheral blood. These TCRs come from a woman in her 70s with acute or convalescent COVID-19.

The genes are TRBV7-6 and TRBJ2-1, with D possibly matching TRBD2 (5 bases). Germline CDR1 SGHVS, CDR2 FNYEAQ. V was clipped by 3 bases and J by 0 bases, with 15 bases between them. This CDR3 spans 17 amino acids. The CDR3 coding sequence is TGTGCCAGCAGCTTGGAAGGGTCGGGGAGCTCCTACAATGAGCAGTTCTTC. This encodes CASSLEGSGSSYNEQFF.

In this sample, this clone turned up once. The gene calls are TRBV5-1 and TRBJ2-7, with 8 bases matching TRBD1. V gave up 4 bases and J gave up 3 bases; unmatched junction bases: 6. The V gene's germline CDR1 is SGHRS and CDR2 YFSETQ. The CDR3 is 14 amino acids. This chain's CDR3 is CASSPTGVLYEQYF. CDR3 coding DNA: TGCGCCAGCAGCCCGACAGGGGTCCTCTACGAGCAGTACTTC. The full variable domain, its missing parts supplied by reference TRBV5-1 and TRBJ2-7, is KAGVTQTPRYLIKTRGQQVTLSCSPISGHRSVSWYQQTPGQGLQFLFEYFSETQRNKGNFPGRFSGRQFSNSRSEMNVSTLELGDSALYLCASSPTGVLYEQYFGPGTRLTVT.

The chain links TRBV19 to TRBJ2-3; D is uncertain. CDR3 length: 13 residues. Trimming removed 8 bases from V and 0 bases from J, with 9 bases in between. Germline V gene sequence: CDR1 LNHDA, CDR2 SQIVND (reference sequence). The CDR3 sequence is CASSGLSTDTQYF. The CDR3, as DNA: TGTGCCAGTTCGGGTCTTAGCACAGATACGCAGTATTTT.

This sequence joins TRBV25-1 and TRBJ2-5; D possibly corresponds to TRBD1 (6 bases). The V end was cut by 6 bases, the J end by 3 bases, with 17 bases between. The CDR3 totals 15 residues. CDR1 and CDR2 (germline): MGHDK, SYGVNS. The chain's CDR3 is CASSERTAREETQYF. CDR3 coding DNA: TGTGCCAGCAGCGAACGGACAGCAAGGGAAGAGACCCAGTACTTC.

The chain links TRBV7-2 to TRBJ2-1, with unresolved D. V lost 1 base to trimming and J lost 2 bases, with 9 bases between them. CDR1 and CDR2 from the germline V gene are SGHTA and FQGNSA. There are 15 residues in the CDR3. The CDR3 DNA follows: TGTGCCAGCAGCTTAGTTAGAGGCCCCTACAATGAGCAGTTCTTC. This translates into CASSLVRGPYNEQFF.

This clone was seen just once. CDR3 residues: CASSSGDRVGNEQFF. Written as DNA, the CDR3 is TGTGCCAGCAGTTCCGGGGACAGGGTGGGCAATGAGCAGTTCTTC. The V call is TRBV27, the J call TRBJ2-1, with 9 bases fitting TRBD1. This CDR3 has 15 amino acids. Unmatched junction bases numbered 7, after V lost 4 bases and J lost 6 bases. Germline CDR1 MNHEY, CDR2 SMNVEV (reference sequence).

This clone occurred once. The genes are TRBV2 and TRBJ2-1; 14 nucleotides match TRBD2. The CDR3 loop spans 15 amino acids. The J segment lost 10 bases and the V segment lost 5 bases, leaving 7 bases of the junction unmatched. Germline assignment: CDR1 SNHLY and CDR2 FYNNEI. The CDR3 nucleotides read TGTGCCAGCAGTCTGGGACTAGCGGGAGTCGAGGAGCAGTTCTTC. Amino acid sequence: CASSLGLAGVEEQFF.

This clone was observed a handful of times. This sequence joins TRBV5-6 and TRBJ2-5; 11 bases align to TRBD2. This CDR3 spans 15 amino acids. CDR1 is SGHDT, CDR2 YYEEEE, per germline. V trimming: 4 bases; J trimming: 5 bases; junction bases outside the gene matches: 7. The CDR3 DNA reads TGTGCCAGCAGCGCGACTAGCGGGACGTGGGAGACCCAGTACTTC. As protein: CASSATSGTWETQYF.

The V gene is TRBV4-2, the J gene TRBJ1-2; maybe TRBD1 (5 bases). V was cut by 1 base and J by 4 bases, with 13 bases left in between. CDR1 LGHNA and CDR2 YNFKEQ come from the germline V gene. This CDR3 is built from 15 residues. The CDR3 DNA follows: TGTGCCAGCAGCCAAGTTCTTCGCGACAGCTATGGCTACACCTTC. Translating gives CASSQVLRDSYGYTF.

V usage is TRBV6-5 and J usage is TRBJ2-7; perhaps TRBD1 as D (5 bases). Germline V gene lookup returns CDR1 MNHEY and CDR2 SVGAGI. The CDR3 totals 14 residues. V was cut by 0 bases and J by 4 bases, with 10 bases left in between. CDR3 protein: CASSYSRGPYEQYF. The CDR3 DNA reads TGTGCCAGCAGTTACTCTAGGGGTCCGTACGAGCAGTACTTC.

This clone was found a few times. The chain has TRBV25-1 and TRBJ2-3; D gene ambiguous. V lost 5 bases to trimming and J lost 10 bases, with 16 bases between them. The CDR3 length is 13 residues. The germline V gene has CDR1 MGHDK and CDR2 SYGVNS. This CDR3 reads CASSTQERLAQYF. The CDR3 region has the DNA TGTGCCAGCAGTACCCAAGAGAGATTGGCGCAGTATTTT. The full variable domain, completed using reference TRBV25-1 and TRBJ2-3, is EADIYQTPRYLVIGTGKKITLECSQTMGHDKMYWYQQDPGMELHLIHYSYGVNSTEKGDLSSESTVSRIRTEHFPLTLESARPSHTSQYLCASSTQERLAQYFGPGTRLTVL.

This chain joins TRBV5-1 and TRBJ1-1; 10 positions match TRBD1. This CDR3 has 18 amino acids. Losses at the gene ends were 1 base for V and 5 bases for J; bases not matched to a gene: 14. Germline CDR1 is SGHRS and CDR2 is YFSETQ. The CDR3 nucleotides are TGCGCCAGCAGCTTGTGGGACAGGGGATATTTCGGTGGGACTGAAGCTTTCTTT. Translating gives CASSLWDRGYFGGTEAFF. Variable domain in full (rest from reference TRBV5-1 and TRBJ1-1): KAGVTQTPRYLIKTRGQQVTLSCSPISGHRSVSWYQQTPGQGLQFLFEYFSETQRNKGNFPGRFSGRQFSNSRSEMNVSTLELGDSALYLCASSLWDRGYFGGTEAFFGQGTRLTVV.

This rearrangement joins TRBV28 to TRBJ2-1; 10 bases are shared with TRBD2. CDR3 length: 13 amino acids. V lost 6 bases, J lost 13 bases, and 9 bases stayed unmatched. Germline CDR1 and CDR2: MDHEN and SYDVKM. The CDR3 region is CASRGTSAQPQFF. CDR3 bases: TGTGCCAGCAGAGGGACTAGCGCTCAACCCCAGTTCTTC.

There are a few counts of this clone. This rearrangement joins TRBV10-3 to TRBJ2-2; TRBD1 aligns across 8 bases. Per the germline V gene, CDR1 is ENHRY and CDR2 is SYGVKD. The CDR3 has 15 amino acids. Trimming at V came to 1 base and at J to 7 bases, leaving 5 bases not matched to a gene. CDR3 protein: CAISEFRGQDGELFF. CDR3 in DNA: TGTGCCATCAGTGAGTTCAGGGGGCAGGACGGGGAGCTGTTTTTT.

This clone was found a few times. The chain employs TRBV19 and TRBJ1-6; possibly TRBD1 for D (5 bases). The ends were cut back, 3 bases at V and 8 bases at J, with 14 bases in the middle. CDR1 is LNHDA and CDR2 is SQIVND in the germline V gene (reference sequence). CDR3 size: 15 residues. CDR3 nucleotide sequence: TGTGCCAGTAGTATTCTACAGGTCGAGGATTCACCCCTCCACTTT. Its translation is CASSILQVEDSPLHF. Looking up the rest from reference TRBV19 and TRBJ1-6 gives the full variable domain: DGGITQSPKYLFRKEGQNVTLSCEQNLNHDAMYWYRQDPGQGLRLIYYSQIVNDFQKGDIAEGYSVSREKKESFPLTVTSAQKNPTAFYLCASSILQVEDSPLHFGNGTRLTVT.

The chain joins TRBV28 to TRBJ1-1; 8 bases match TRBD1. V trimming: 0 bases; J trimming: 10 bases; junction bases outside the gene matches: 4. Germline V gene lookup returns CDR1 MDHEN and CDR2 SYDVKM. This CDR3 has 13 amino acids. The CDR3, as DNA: TGTGCCAGCAGTTTATGGGCAGGGGGCATAGCTTTCTTT. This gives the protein CASSLWAGGIAFF.

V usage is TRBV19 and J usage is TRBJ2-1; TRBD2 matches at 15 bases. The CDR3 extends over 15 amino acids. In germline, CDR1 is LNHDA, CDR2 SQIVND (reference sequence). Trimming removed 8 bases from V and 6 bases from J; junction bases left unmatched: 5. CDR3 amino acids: CASRRTSGRGNEQFF. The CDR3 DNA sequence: TGTGCCAGTCGCCGGACTAGCGGGAGGGGCAATGAGCAGTTCTTC.

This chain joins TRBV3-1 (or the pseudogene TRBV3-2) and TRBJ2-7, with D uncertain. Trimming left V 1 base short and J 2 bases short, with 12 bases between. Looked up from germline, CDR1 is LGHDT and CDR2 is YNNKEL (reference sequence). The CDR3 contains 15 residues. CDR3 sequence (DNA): TGTGCCAGCAGCCAAGGAATAGCTGAAACCTACGAGCAGTACTTC. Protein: CASSQGIAETYEQYF.

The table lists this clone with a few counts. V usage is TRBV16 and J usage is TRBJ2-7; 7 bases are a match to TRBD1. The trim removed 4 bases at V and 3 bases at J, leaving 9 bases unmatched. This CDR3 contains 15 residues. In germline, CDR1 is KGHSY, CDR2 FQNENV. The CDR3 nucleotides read TGTGCCAGCAGCCTCCCGGACAGGACCTACTACGAGCAGTACTTC. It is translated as CASSLPDRTYYEQYF. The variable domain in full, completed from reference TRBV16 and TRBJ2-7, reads GEEVAQTPKHLVRGEGQKAKLYCAPIKGHSYVFWYQQVLKNEFKFLISFQNENVFDETGMPKERFSAKCLPNSPCSLEIQATKLEDSAVYFCASSLPDRTYYEQYFGPGTRLTVT.

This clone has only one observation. The CDR3 DNA is TGTGCCAGCAGCCAAGATGGGGACAGGGGGCCTGATGGCTACACCTTC. Translated: CASSQDGDRGPDGYTF. This chain uses TRBV3-1 (or the pseudogene TRBV3-2) with TRBJ1-2, with 12 positions matching TRBD1. Trimming removed 0 bases from V and 6 bases from J; junction bases left unmatched: 5. The V gene's germline CDR1 is LGHDT and CDR2 YNNKEL (reference sequence). This CDR3 comprises 16 residues.

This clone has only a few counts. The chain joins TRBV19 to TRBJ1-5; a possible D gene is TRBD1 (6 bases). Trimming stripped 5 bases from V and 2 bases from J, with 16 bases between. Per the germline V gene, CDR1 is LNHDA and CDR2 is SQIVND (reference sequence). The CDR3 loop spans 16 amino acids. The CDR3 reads CASSALQGNGNQPQHF. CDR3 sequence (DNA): TGTGCCAGTAGTGCCTTACAGGGTAACGGCAATCAGCCCCAGCATTTT.

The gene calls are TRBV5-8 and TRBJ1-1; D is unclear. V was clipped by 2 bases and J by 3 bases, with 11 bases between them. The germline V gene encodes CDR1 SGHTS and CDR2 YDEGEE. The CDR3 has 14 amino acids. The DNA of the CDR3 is TGTGCCAGCAGCTTAAACTACGCCTACACTGAAGCTTTCTTT. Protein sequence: CASSLNYAYTEAFF.

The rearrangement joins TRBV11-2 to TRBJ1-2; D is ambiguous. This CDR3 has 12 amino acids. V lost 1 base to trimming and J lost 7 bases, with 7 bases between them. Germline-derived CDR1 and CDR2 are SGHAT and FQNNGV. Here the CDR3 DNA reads TGTGCCAGCAGCTTAGTGTCCGGTGGCTACACCTTC. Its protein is CASSLVSGGYTF. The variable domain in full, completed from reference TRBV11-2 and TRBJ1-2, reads EAGVAQSPRYKIIEKRQSVAFWCNPISGHATLYWYQQILGQGPKLLIQFQNNGVVDDSQLPKDRFSAERLKGVDSTLKIQPAKLEDSAVYLCASSLVSGGYTFGSGTRLTVV.

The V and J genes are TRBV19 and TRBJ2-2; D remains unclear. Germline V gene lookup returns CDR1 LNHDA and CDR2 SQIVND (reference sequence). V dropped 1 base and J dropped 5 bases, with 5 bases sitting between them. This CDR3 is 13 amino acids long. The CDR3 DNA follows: TGTGCCAGTAGTATAGCGGTGACCGGGGAGCTGTTTTTT. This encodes CASSIAVTGELFF.

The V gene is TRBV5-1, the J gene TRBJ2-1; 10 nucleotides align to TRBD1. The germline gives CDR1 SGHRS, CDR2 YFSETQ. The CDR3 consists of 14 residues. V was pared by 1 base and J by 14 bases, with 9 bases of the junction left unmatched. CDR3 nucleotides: TGCGCCAGCAGCTTGTTGGGACAGGGGAATGCGAAGTTCTTC. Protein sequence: CASSLLGQGNAKFF.

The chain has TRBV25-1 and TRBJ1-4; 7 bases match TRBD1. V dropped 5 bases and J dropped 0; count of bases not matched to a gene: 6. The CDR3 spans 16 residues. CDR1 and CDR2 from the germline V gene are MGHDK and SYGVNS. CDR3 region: CASSPLGGATNEKLFF. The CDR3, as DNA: TGTGCCAGCAGTCCCTTAGGGGGCGCAACTAATGAAAAACTGTTTTTT.